Listed here are 4 T cell receptor beta chains from one sample, sequenced in a study of blood T cell repertoires in COVID-19. Sequenced by immunoSEQ multiplex PCR; TCRdb stores in-frame clones only, minus some. The data contain 130,000 or so clones, about four fifths of them singletons. Sequences were obtained from peripheral blood. The origin of the receptors is a human donor in a cohort sampled during active COVID-19.

V and J are TRBV28 and TRBJ1-4; 8 nucleotides agree with TRBD1. The CDR3 runs 14 residues. Germline V gives CDR1 MDHEN, CDR2 SYDVKM. The J segment lost 8 bases and the V segment lost 6 bases, leaving 8 bases of the junction unmatched. The CDR3 nucleotides are TGTGCCAGCAGATCACAGGGGGGGCGAGAAAAACTGTTTTTT. Protein sequence: CASRSQGGREKLFF.

This sequence joins TRBV7-9 and TRBJ2-3; D perhaps matches TRBD2 (6 bases). Germline values: CDR1 SEHNR, CDR2 FQNEAQ (reference sequence). V gave up 5 bases and J gave up 4 bases, with 13 bases separating them. The CDR3 has 14 amino acids. The CDR3 sequence is CASSQLAMSDTQYF. CDR3 coding DNA: TGTGCCAGCAGCCAACTAGCTATGTCAGATACGCAGTATTTT.

The chain uses TRBV19 and TRBJ1-3, with 7 bases identical to TRBD1. Germline CDR1 is LNHDA and CDR2 is SQIVND (reference sequence). The CDR3 is 17 residues long. V was pared by 5 bases and J by 0 bases, with 10 bases of the junction left unmatched. CDR3 region: CASSAYAGQNSGNTIYF. The CDR3 nucleotides read TGTGCCAGTAGTGCCTACGCGGGACAGAACTCTGGAAACACCATATATTTT.

The chain uses TRBV5-1 and TRBJ2-3; a possible D gene is TRBD1 (6 bases). The CDR3 is 14 amino acids. CDR1 SGHRS and CDR2 YFSETQ come from the germline V gene. V lost 4 bases to trimming and J lost 2 bases, with 11 bases between them. CDR3 loop: CASSTGQNTDTQYF. The CDR3 DNA follows: TGCGCCAGCAGCACCGGACAGAACACAGATACGCAGTATTTT.